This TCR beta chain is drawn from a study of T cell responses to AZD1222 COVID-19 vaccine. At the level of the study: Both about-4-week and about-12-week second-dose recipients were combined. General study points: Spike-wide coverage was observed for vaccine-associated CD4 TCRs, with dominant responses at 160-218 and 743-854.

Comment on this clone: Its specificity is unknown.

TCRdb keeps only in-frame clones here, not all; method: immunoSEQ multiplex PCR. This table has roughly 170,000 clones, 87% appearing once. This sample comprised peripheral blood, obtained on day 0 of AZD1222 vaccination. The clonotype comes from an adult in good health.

CDR3: CASSSSTASYEQYF. The DNA for the CDR3 is TGTGCCAGCAGCTCGTCGACGGCCTCCTACGAGCAGTACTTC. The gene calls are TRBV7-2 and TRBJ2-7; D is undetermined. Germline V gene data show CDR1 as SGHTA and CDR2 as FQGNSA. V was shortened by 4 bases and J by 0 bases, with 10 bases between the two germline ends. The CDR3 covers 14 residues. Full variable domain (outside the CDR3, taken from reference TRBV7-2 and TRBJ2-7): GAGVSQSPSNKVTEKGKDVELRCDPISGHTALYWYRQSLGQGLEFLIYFQGNSAPDKSGLPSDRFSAERTGGSVSTLTIQRTQQEDSAVYLCASSSSTASYEQYFGPGTRLTVT.